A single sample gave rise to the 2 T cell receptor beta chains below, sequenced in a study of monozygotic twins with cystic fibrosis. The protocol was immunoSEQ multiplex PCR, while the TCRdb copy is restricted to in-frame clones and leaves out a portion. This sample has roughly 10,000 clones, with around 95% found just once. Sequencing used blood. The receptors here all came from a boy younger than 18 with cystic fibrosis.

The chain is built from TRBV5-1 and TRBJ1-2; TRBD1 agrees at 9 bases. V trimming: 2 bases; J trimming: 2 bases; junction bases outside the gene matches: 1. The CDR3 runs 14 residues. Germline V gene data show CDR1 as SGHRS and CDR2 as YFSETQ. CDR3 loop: CASSFGQGNYGYTF. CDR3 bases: TGCGCCAGCAGCTTTGGACAGGGGAACTATGGCTACACCTTC.

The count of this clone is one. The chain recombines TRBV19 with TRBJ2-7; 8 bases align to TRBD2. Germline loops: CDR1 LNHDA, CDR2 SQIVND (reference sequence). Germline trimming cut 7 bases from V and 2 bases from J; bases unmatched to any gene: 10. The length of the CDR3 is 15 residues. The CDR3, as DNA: TGTGCCAGTACCCCCGGGGGGGGAAAGACCTACGAGCAGTACTTC. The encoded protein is CASTPGGGKTYEQYF.